The 23 T cell receptor beta chains listed next were all sequenced from one sample in a study of identical twins. TCRdb analysed the 5' RACE reads with MiXCR anew, one entry per CDR3 protein. The sample gives approximately 690,000 distinct CDR3 sequences, around 6.1% of which show up once; 1.5% to 2% is in the top ten. Material: naive T cells sorted from blood. These receptors all stem from a man between 18 and 35 years old in good health.

This clonotype was counted ten times or more. The V call is TRBV7-3, the J call TRBJ2-1, with TRBD1 matching 7 bases. CDR1 and CDR2 (germline): SGHTA, FQGTGA. V gave up 4 bases and J gave up 5 bases; unmatched junction bases: 8. The CDR3 has 15 residues. CDR3 region: CASSSQDRDHNEQFF. The DNA for the CDR3 is TGTGCCAGCAGCTCCCAAGACAGGGACCACAATGAGCAGTTCTTC. Full variable domain (missing parts from reference TRBV7-3 and TRBJ2-1): GAGVSQTPSNKVTEKGKYVELRCDPISGHTALYWYRQSLGQGPEFLIYFQGTGAADDSGLPNDRFFAVRPEGSVSTLKIQRTERGDSAVYLCASSSQDRDHNEQFFGPGTRLTVL.

This clonotype was observed many times. The chain is built from TRBV29-1 and TRBJ2-2; no clear D gene. V was trimmed by 2 bases and J by 6 bases, leaving 19 bases between them. Germline loops: CDR1 SQVTM, CDR2 ANQGSEA. This CDR3 has 16 residues. CDR3 in amino acids: CSVEITTPPRAGELFF. CDR3 DNA sequence: TGCAGCGTTGAAATAACTACTCCTCCTCGGGCCGGGGAGCTGTTTTTT.

About this clonotype: This sequence may be a read error, since a much larger clone differs from it by one base. This chain joins TRBV6-5 and TRBJ2-5, with 7 nucleotides matching TRBD1. Unmatched junction bases numbered 13, after V lost 4 bases and J lost 5 bases. CDR1 and CDR2 from the germline V gene are MNHEY and SVGAGI. The CDR3 length is 16 residues. The DNA for the CDR3 is TGTGCCAGCAGTTGCACAATGACAGGGAGTGGGGAGACCCAGTACTTC. This codes for CASSCTMTGSGETQYF.

The chain joins TRBV5-1 to TRBJ2-3; 9 bases agree with TRBD1. After removal of 3 bases from V and 3 bases from J, the junction contained 8 bases not matched to a gene. This CDR3 has 16 amino acids. Germline CDR1 SGHRS, CDR2 YFSETQ. The CDR3 spells CASSSNDRGRTDTQYF. The DNA of the CDR3 is TGCGCCAGCAGCTCAAACGACAGGGGGAGGACAGATACGCAGTATTTT.

This clonotype was observed many times. The chain employs TRBV6-1 and TRBJ1-1; the D is unclear. The CDR3 is 15 amino acids. The V and J ends lost 10 bases and 6 bases respectively, with 24 bases between them. The germline gives CDR1 MNHNS, CDR2 SASEGT. CDR3 sequence (DNA): TGTGCCACCAGACGTGAAGGGTATGAGGATCCTGAAGCTTTCTTT. Translation gives CATRREGYEDPEAFF.

This clonotype occurred many times. V is TRBV28 and J is TRBJ2-7, with 7 positions matching TRBD1. Trimming at V came to 6 bases and at J to 2 bases, leaving 7 bases not matched to a gene. The CDR3 is made up of 14 amino acids. Germline V gives CDR1 MDHEN, CDR2 SYDVKM. The CDR3 region is CASRGTDLPYEQYV. CDR3 DNA: TGTGCCAGCAGGGGGACAGACCTTCCCTACGAGCAGTACGTC.

This clonotype was counted only a few times. The J gene is TRBJ1-4, the V gene TRBV20-1; no firm D call. Looked up from germline, CDR1 is DFQATT and CDR2 is SNEGSKA (reference sequence). The germline V and J ends were trimmed by 5 bases and 6 bases, with 16 bases remaining between them. The CDR3 is made up of 14 amino acids. This CDR3 reads CSAPRRPWDEKLFF. The DNA for the CDR3 is TGCAGTGCTCCCAGGCGGCCATGGGATGAAAAACTGTTTTTT.

In its sample, this clonotype was seen a few times. The V gene is TRBV30, the J gene TRBJ2-3; D is possibly TRBD2 (5 bases). The CDR3 is 12 residues long. The V gene lost 4 bases and the J gene lost 5 bases, with 10 bases spanning the gap. Germline V gives CDR1 GTSNPN, CDR2 SVGIG (reference sequence). The CDR3 bases are TGTGCCTGGACCCTTGGAGGAGATACGCAGTATTTT. This translates into CAWTLGGDTQYF.

The rearrangement joins TRBV5-1 to TRBJ2-5; D tentatively reads TRBD1 or TRBD2 (6 bases each). Germline V gene lookup returns CDR1 SGHRS and CDR2 YFSETQ. The V gene lost 4 bases and the J gene lost 2 bases, with 18 bases spanning the gap. This CDR3 is 16 amino acids long. CDR3 region: CASSREWQGIQETQYF. The DNA of the CDR3 is TGCGCCAGCAGCCGGGAGTGGCAGGGGATTCAAGAGACCCAGTACTTC.

The sample holds many counts of this clonotype. The chain combines TRBV5-1 with TRBJ2-1; D assignment may be TRBD1 or TRBD2 (6 bases each). The CDR3 runs to 14 residues. Trimming took off 4 bases at V and 10 bases at J, with 18 bases between the two ends. Germline loops: CDR1 SGHRS, CDR2 YFSETQ. CDR3 protein: CASSVTSLGGEQFF. In nucleotides, the CDR3 is TGCGCCAGCAGCGTAACCTCCCTCGGGGGCGAGCAGTTCTTC.

This clonotype was recorded a few times. The CDR3 loop is CSASETSGRITDTQYF. In nucleotides, the CDR3 is TGCAGTGCTAGTGAAACTAGCGGTCGTATCACAGATACGCAGTATTTT. This chain joins TRBV20-1 and TRBJ2-3; 8 nucleotides line up with TRBD2. J gave up 2 bases and V 3 bases, and 10 bases lay outside the gene matches. The CDR3 totals 16 residues. Per germline, CDR1 DFQATT and CDR2 SNEGSKA (reference sequence).

This CDR3 reads CASSQRSGWNEKLFF. CDR3 DNA: TGTGCCAGCTCACAGAGGTCAGGGTGGAATGAAAAACTGTTTTTT. V is TRBV6-1 and J is TRBJ1-4; D may be TRBD1 (5 bases). Trimming pared 8 bases from V and 5 bases from J, leaving 18 bases between. Germline lookup yields CDR1 MNHNS and CDR2 SASEGT. The CDR3 spans 15 residues.

Many counts were recorded for this clonotype. This CDR3 is CASSLGSKKAFF. CDR3 bases: TGTGCCAGCAGTTTAGGTAGTAAGAAAGCTTTCTTT. This chain joins TRBV12-3 or TRBV12-4 and TRBJ1-1; D is ambiguous. V was cut by 1 base and J by 9 bases, with 9 bases left in between. The CDR3 contains 12 residues.

The chain joins TRBV7-7 to TRBJ2-3, with unresolved D. Trimming left V 5 bases short and J 5 bases short, with 20 bases between. Germline loops: CDR1 SSHAT, CDR2 FNYEAQ (reference sequence). The CDR3 consists of 16 residues. The CDR3 nucleotides are TGTGCCAGCAGCCCCTTGATAGTGGGCTCTGGAGATACGCAGTATTTT. Translation gives CASSPLIVGSGDTQYF.

The chain combines TRBV29-1 with TRBJ2-1; TRBD2 matches at 9 bases. The V gene's germline CDR1 is SQVTM and CDR2 ANQGSEA. The CDR3 has 15 residues. V gave up 6 bases and J gave up 4 bases; unmatched junction bases: 10. The CDR3 bases are TGCAGCGTGGAACCTTCTAGCGGGATGTACAATGAGCAGTTCTTC. Residues: CSVEPSSGMYNEQFF.

This clonotype was counted at least ten times. This sequence joins TRBV12-3 or TRBV12-4 and TRBJ1-3; a possible D gene is TRBD1 (6 bases). The CDR3 has 13 residues. The germline V and J ends were trimmed by 5 bases and 3 bases, with 8 bases remaining between them. The CDR3 sequence: CASSPDSGNTIYF. CDR3 DNA sequence: TGTGCCAGCAGTCCGGACAGTGGAAACACCATATATTTT.

The table lists this clonotype with many counts. The CDR3 nucleotides are TGTGCCAGCTTTATCGGCGGGACAGGGGTTGAAAAACTGTTTTTT. It encodes CASFIGGTGVEKLFF. The chain uses TRBV6-1 and TRBJ1-4, with 10 bases lining up with TRBD1. The CDR3 covers 15 residues. In germline, CDR1 is MNHNS, CDR2 SASEGT. Losses at the gene ends were 8 bases for V and 7 bases for J; bases not matched to a gene: 10.

The table lists this clonotype with many counts. The rearrangement uses TRBV15 and TRBJ2-7, with 10 nucleotides matching TRBD2. Germline V lookup: CDR1 LNHNV, CDR2 YYDKDF (reference sequence). J gave up 5 bases and V 5 bases, and 9 bases lay outside the gene matches. The CDR3 runs to 15 residues. CDR3 nucleotide sequence: TGTGCCACCAGCCGCGTCCAGCGGGAGGGGGACGAGCAGTACTTC. Amino acids: CATSRVQREGDEQYF.

In this sample, this clonotype turned up a few times. V and J are TRBV29-1 and TRBJ2-3; 11 bases fit TRBD2. Unmatched junction bases numbered 6, after V lost 4 bases and J lost 0 bases. CDR1 and CDR2 (germline): SQVTM, ANQGSEA. The CDR3 runs to 16 residues. The chain's CDR3 is CSVAGTSGGSTDTQYF. The CDR3 nucleotides are TGCAGCGTTGCCGGGACTAGCGGAGGTAGCACAGATACGCAGTATTTT.

The table lists this clonotype with many counts. The gene calls are TRBV27 and TRBJ2-7; D is possibly TRBD1 (5 bases). There are 12 residues in the CDR3. Germline V gene lookup returns CDR1 MNHEY and CDR2 SMNVEV (reference sequence). The V gene lost 2 bases and the J gene lost 6 bases, with 8 bases spanning the gap. CDR3 in amino acids: CASSLNGAEQYF. CDR3 nucleotide sequence: TGTGCCAGCAGTTTAAATGGGGCCGAGCAGTACTTC.

Only a few counts were recorded for this clonotype. The V call is TRBV6-1, the J call TRBJ2-1; D gene ambiguous. V dropped 1 base and J dropped 6 bases, with 16 bases sitting between them. Per the germline V gene, CDR1 is MNHNS and CDR2 is SASEGT. The CDR3 spans 16 residues. The CDR3 nucleotides are TGTGCCAGCAGTGAAGTATTCTGGGGTGTCGGCAATGAGCAGTTCTTC. It codes for CASSEVFWGVGNEQFF.

CDR3 nucleotide sequence: TGTGCCAGCTTCCGGGAGCTCACAGATACGCAGTATTTT. This translates into CASFRELTDTQYF. The genes are TRBV2 and TRBJ2-3; D is possibly TRBD2 (6 bases). V shed 8 bases and J shed 2 bases, with 11 bases lying between them. Germline V gene lookup returns CDR1 SNHLY and CDR2 FYNNEI. The CDR3 sequence is 13 residues long.

This clonotype was picked up many times. The CDR3 bases are TGTGCCAGCAGCCCGCCCCCTCATAATGAGCAGTTCTTC. Translated: CASSPPPHNEQFF. This sequence joins TRBV9 and TRBJ2-1; no clear D. This CDR3 is 13 amino acids long. From germline, CDR1 is SGDLS and CDR2 YYNGEE. The V end lost 4 bases, the J end lost 7 bases, and 12 bases lay between the germline ends.